Shown below are 28 T cell receptor beta chains from a single sample sequenced in a study of shared clonotypes between healthy human individuals. Sequencing was performed with immunoSEQ multiplex PCR; in TCRdb, only in-frame clones are kept and a portion is missing. Here the sample spans more than 2,000,000 clones, approximately 95% being singletons. Sequencing was carried out using naive CD4+ T cells from PBMCs. The subset was: CD45RA+ positively selected. The origin of the receptors is a man younger than 35 in good health. Some clones in this sample may be carry-over from other donors' samples.

The V call is TRBV14, the J call TRBJ2-7; tentatively, D is TRBD1 or TRBD2 (5 bases each). This CDR3 has 15 residues. Germline values: CDR1 SGHDN, CDR2 FVKESK. The V end lost 6 bases, the J end lost 0 bases, and 15 bases lay between the germline ends. CDR3 in DNA: TGTGCCAGCAGTACCGGGAAGGGGAGCTCCTACGAGCAGTACTTC. Amino acid sequence: CASSTGKGSSYEQYF.

This clone was seen only once. CDR3 DNA sequence: TGTGCCAGCAGCTTTTCAGGAGAAGAGACCCAGTACTTC. This encodes CASSFSGEETQYF. V usage is TRBV7-3 and J usage is TRBJ2-5; D is uncertain. Per the germline V gene, CDR1 is SGHTA and CDR2 is FQGTGA. This CDR3 is 13 amino acids long. V lost 3 bases to trimming and J lost 3 bases, with 8 bases between them.

Note on this clone: The same CDR3 also results from other DNA sequences found in this sample. This chain links TRBV6-5 with TRBJ2-7, with D possibly TRBD1 on 5 matching bases. The V and J ends lost 0 bases and 3 bases respectively, with 9 bases between them. Germline loops: CDR1 MNHEY, CDR2 SVGAGI. This CDR3 comprises 14 residues. Written as DNA, the CDR3 is TGTGCCAGCAGTTACTCTCGAGACAGCTACGAGCAGTACTTC. Protein product: CASSYSRDSYEQYF.

This sequence joins TRBV7-8 and TRBJ2-7, with TRBD2 as a possible D gene (6 bases). The CDR3 has 15 amino acids. Deletions cut 2 bases from V and 1 base from J, with 12 bases between. In germline, CDR1 is SGHVS, CDR2 FQNEAQ. The DNA for the CDR3 is TGTGCCAGCAGCTTATGGGCTAGCGCATCCTACGAGCAGTACTTC. It yields the protein CASSLWASASYEQYF. Supplemented by reference TRBV7-8 and TRBJ2-7, the full variable domain reads GAGVSQSPRYKVAKRGQDVALRCDPISGHVSLFWYQQALGQGPEFLTYFQNEAQLDKSGLPSDRFFAERPEGSVSTLKIQRTQQEDSAVYLCASSLWASASYEQYFGPGTRLTVT.

The chain joins TRBV11-3 to TRBJ2-3, with 7 bases aligning to TRBD1. The CDR3 has 14 amino acids. The V gene end was trimmed by 5 bases and the J gene end by 0 bases; junction bases not matched to a gene: 2. The germline CDR1 and CDR2 sequences are SGHNT and YENEEA. CDR3: CASSQDRSTDTQYF. The CDR3 DNA follows: TGTGCCAGCAGCCAGGACAGGAGCACAGATACGCAGTATTTT.

This chain joins TRBV4-2 and TRBJ2-1; TRBD2 matches 13 bases. In germline, CDR1 is LGHNA, CDR2 YNFKEQ. Trimming removed 4 bases from V and 8 bases from J; junction bases left unmatched: 11. This CDR3 spans 17 amino acids. For the CDR3, the DNA is TGTGCCAGCAGCCCCTCCGTACTAGCGGGAGGGCCCGATGAGCAGTTCTTC. Translation gives CASSPSVLAGGPDEQFF.

The chain is built from TRBV14 and TRBJ2-7; unclear D gene. Deletions cut 0 bases from V and 4 bases from J, with 7 bases between. Germline CDR1 is SGHDN and CDR2 is FVKESK. The CDR3 runs to 13 residues. The CDR3 loop is CASSQDARYEQYF. CDR3 coding DNA: TGTGCCAGCAGCCAAGACGCCAGATACGAGCAGTACTTC.

In its sample, this clone was seen once. This same CDR3 is encoded by further DNA sequences in the sample. The chain has TRBV30 and TRBJ2-3; D may be TRBD1 or TRBD2 (6 bases each). The length of the CDR3 is 15 residues. Trimming cost V 0 bases and J 1 base, with 11 bases left between them. Germline V CDR1 and CDR2: GTSNPN, SVGIG (reference sequence). CDR3 in DNA: TGTGCCTGGAGTGTACTCGGGGGCCGCACAGATACGCAGTATTTT. Residues: CAWSVLGGRTDTQYF.

The chain links TRBV18 to TRBJ2-2, with D possibly matching TRBD1 (5 bases). The CDR3 sequence is 17 residues long. V was cut by 4 bases and J by 4 bases, with 19 bases left in between. CDR1 and CDR2 from the germline V gene are KGHSH and LQKENI. CDR3 region: CASSQNLNRFITGELFF. CDR3 coding DNA: TGTGCCAGCTCACAGAACCTAAACAGGTTCATCACCGGGGAGCTGTTTTTT.

Only one count was recorded for this clone. The chain combines TRBV6-5 with TRBJ1-2, with D possibly being TRBD1 (5 bases). V lost 2 bases, J lost 4 bases, and 11 bases lay in between. Germline V gives CDR1 MNHEY, CDR2 SVGAGI. This CDR3 contains 14 residues. This CDR3 is CASSYVGQGYGYTF. The CDR3 region has the DNA TGTGCCAGCAGTTACGTAGGGCAGGGCTATGGCTACACCTTC.

This chain joins TRBV18 and TRBJ1-3; TRBD1 aligns across 7 bases. With 5 bases clipped from V and 4 bases from J, the junction kept 11 bases outside the gene matches. Germline-derived CDR1 and CDR2 are KGHSH and LQKENI. This CDR3 has 16 residues. CDR3 bases: TGTGCCAGCTCATCTCAGGACAGGATTTTGGGAAACACCATATATTTT. Residues: CASSSQDRILGNTIYF.

The genes are TRBV10-2 and TRBJ2-7, with D perhaps matching TRBD1 (6 bases). CDR1 and CDR2 from the germline V gene are WSHSY and SAAADI. V gave up 7 bases and J gave up 2 bases, with 18 bases separating them. This CDR3 is 15 amino acids long. The CDR3 bases are TGCGCCAGCATTCCGGACAGCTCCACGGCCTACGAGCAGTACTTC. Protein product: CASIPDSSTAYEQYF.

The V call is TRBV6-5, the J call TRBJ2-1; D is unclear. The CDR3 has 15 residues. The germline CDR1 and CDR2 sequences are MNHEY and SVGAGI. Trimming cost V 4 bases and J 0 bases, with 10 bases left between them. The CDR3 coding sequence is TGTGCCAGCAGTTCCGTTGCGGTCTCCTACAATGAGCAGTTCTTC. It codes for CASSSVAVSYNEQFF.

This clone was seen once. The genes are TRBV11-2 and TRBJ1-3, with D perhaps matching TRBD1 (5 bases). Germline CDR1 reads SGHAT; CDR2 reads FQNNGV. V was shortened by 4 bases and J by 8 bases, with 15 bases between the two germline ends. The CDR3 totals 14 residues. The DNA for the CDR3 is TGTGCCAGCAGCTGGGGACCTCCTAGGGACACCATATATTTT. Translating gives CASSWGPPRDTIYF.

This chain joins TRBV7-2 and TRBJ2-7; D is uncertain. The V gene's germline CDR1 is SGHTA and CDR2 FQGNSA. Trimming stripped 0 bases from V and 0 bases from J, with 6 bases between. The length of the CDR3 is 14 residues. The CDR3: CASSLASASYEQYF. CDR3 DNA sequence: TGTGCCAGCAGCTTAGCGTCCGCCTCCTACGAGCAGTACTTC.

V is TRBV28 and J is TRBJ1-4; D gene unclear. Looked up from germline, CDR1 is MDHEN and CDR2 is SYDVKM. The CDR3 totals 14 residues. V lost 2 bases and J lost 3, with 7 bases in between. CDR3 residues: CASSLGVANEKLFF. DNA of the CDR3: TGTGCCAGCAGTTTAGGGGTGGCTAATGAAAAACTGTTTTTT.

The chain carries TRBV7-3 and TRBJ2-1, with TRBD2 as a possible D gene (5 bases). The CDR3 spans 16 residues. V gave up 4 bases and J gave up 6 bases, with 19 bases separating them. Germline V lookup: CDR1 SGHTA, CDR2 FQGTGA. CDR3: CASSWVHGGLGNEQFF. In nucleotides, the CDR3 is TGTGCCAGCAGCTGGGTACACGGAGGATTAGGCAATGAGCAGTTCTTC.

The chain employs TRBV7-2 and TRBJ2-1; D unclear. The CDR3 consists of 11 residues. V was shortened by 1 base and J by 14 bases, with 9 bases between the two germline ends. Germline loops: CDR1 SGHTA, CDR2 FQGNSA. In DNA form, the CDR3 reads TGTGCCAGCAGCTTAGGGCTAGACAAGTTCTTC. It translates to CASSLGLDKFF.

This clone was seen only once. The chain joins TRBV7-6 to TRBJ1-5; 9 nucleotides match TRBD1. CDR1 is SGHVS, CDR2 FNYEAQ, per germline. With 1 base clipped from V and 0 bases from J, the junction kept 1 base outside the gene matches. The CDR3 has 16 residues. For the CDR3, the DNA is TGTGCCAGCAGCTTAGGGACAGGGGATAGCAATCAGCCCCAGCATTTT. Translating gives CASSLGTGDSNQPQHF.

As concerns this clone: The same CDR3 arises from other DNA sequences in this sample as well. The genes are TRBV28 and TRBJ1-5; D possibly corresponds to TRBD1 (5 bases). Germline CDR1 is MDHEN and CDR2 is SYDVKM. V shed 6 bases and J shed 4 bases, with 13 bases lying between them. The CDR3 covers 14 residues. The chain's CDR3 is CASSPRGRNQPQHF. As DNA, the CDR3 is TGTGCCAGCAGCCCCCGGGGCCGGAATCAGCCCCAGCATTTT.

The chain joins TRBV23-1 to TRBJ2-4, with D possibly being TRBD2 (5 bases). TRBV23-1 is an ORF, and what it does is uncertain. Between the trimmed V and J ends, which lost 9 bases and 8 bases, there was a span of 17 bases. The length of the CDR3 is 13 residues. The CDR3 DNA reads as TGCGCCAGAAGCGATGCCACTAGACACATTCAGTACTTC. It encodes CARSDATRHIQYF.

This clone was observed a single time. Other DNA sequences in this specimen translate into the identical CDR3. The rearrangement uses TRBV20-1 and TRBJ2-7; D may be TRBD2 (6 bases). Germline CDR1 and CDR2: DFQATT and SNEGSKA (reference sequence). The CDR3 totals 11 residues. The V end was cut by 6 bases, the J end by 3 bases, with 9 bases between. The CDR3 protein is CSAPGGYEQYF. The CDR3 bases are TGCAGTGCGCCCGGGGGCTACGAGCAGTACTTC.

The chain combines TRBV19 with TRBJ2-1, with TRBD2 as a possible D gene (6 bases). V was clipped by 1 base and J by 7 bases, with 17 bases between them. The CDR3 is made up of 16 amino acids. Germline CDR1 and CDR2: LNHDA and SQIVND (reference sequence). CDR3 bases: TGTGCCAGTAGTATAGTCTCGGGTTGGGGGGAGAATGAGCAGTTCTTC. Translated: CASSIVSGWGENEQFF.

The chain joins TRBV4-2 to TRBJ2-5; unclear D gene. This CDR3 spans 13 amino acids. Germline V gene lookup returns CDR1 LGHNA and CDR2 YNFKEQ. Trimming left V 0 bases short and J 6 bases short, with 8 bases between. The CDR3, as DNA: TGTGCCAGCAGCCAAGATCCAAGGCAGACCCAGTACTTC. This encodes CASSQDPRQTQYF.

J is TRBJ2-1 and V is TRBV29-1; D may be TRBD2 (6 bases). Trimming pared 4 bases from V and 5 bases from J, leaving 18 bases between. The CDR3 runs 15 residues. Germline V CDR1 and CDR2: SQVTM, ANQGSEA. The CDR3 coding sequence is TGCAGCGTTGGAACTCAGGGAGGCTACAACAATGAGCAGTTCTTC. Protein: CSVGTQGGYNNEQFF.

In DNA form, the CDR3 reads TGTGCCAGCAGCCGCGGACAGGGAGAGACCCAGTACTTC. It codes for CASSRGQGETQYF. V gene TRBV6-6 combines with J gene TRBJ2-5, with TRBD1 identical over 8 bases. The CDR3 length is 13 residues. J lost 4 bases, V lost 6 bases, and 4 bases had no gene match. CDR1 MNHNY and CDR2 SVGAGI come from the germline V gene (reference sequence).

The rearrangement links TRBV5-1 to TRBJ1-5, with a weak D call TRBD1 (5 bases). V dropped 0 bases and J dropped 0 bases, with 13 bases sitting between them. The CDR3 has 17 amino acids. Germline V gene lookup returns CDR1 SGHRS and CDR2 YFSETQ. CDR3 loop: CASSLAGNLYSNQPQHF. The CDR3 nucleotides read TGCGCCAGCAGCTTGGCAGGGAACCTTTATAGCAATCAGCCCCAGCATTTT.

This clone was observed a handful of times. This chain joins TRBV5-1 and TRBJ1-1; possible D gene TRBD1, 5 bases. Trimming cost V 7 bases and J 4 bases, with 14 bases left between them. Per the germline V gene, CDR1 is SGHRS and CDR2 is YFSETQ. This CDR3 is built from 13 residues. CDR3 nucleotide sequence: TGCGCCAGCGCTCGAGCGGGGGGCACTGAAGCTTTCTTT. Protein product: CASARAGGTEAFF. Full variable domain (outside the CDR3, taken from reference TRBV5-1 and TRBJ1-1): KAGVTQTPRYLIKTRGQQVTLSCSPISGHRSVSWYQQTPGQGLQFLFEYFSETQRNKGNFPGRFSGRQFSNSRSEMNVSTLELGDSALYLCASARAGGTEAFFGQGTRLTVV.